This T cell receptor beta chain comes out of a study of blood T cell repertoires in COVID-19. Study-level background: T cells, B-cell-depleted T cells, or PBMCs supplied cDNA or gDNA.

The germline V gene has CDR1 SGHTA and CDR2 FQGNSA. There are 18 residues in the CDR3. The junction had 10 bases not matched to a gene; V was cut back by 5 bases and J by 0 bases. The repertoire was sequenced with immunoSEQ multiplex PCR; TCRdb's copy has only in-frame clones and lacks some. The sample has about 260,000 clones, approximately 86% seen once; the top ten hold over 7.5%. The sequenced sample was peripheral blood. The TCR was taken from a man in his forties who had recovered from COVID-19. This rearrangement joins TRBV7-2 to TRBJ2-6; 7 nucleotides align to TRBD2. The CDR3 nucleotides read TGTGCCAGCAGCACCCGAGCGGGGCAGATCTCTGGGGCCAACGTCCTGACTTTC. This translates into CASSTRAGQISGANVLTF.